These 32 T cell receptor beta chains originate from one sample sequenced in a study of regulatory T cells. The study's findings and limits: Hydrophobic residues at CDR3 positions 6 and 7 were enriched in conventional CD4+ T cells of CD3G-deficient patients.

No antigens are known for them. The primer mix had 52 TRBV and 13 TRBJ primers. Method: immunoSEQ multiplex PCR; TCRdb's copy keeps in-frame clones and lacks some. The table lists around 30,000 clones, about 93% of them singletons, with about 0.99% in the top ten. Input material: conventional CD4+ T cells sorted from blood. Receptor source: a child under 10 years old with CD3G deficiency.

CDR3 loop: CAISEKTGEQYF. The CDR3 DNA reads TGTGCCATCAGTGAGAAAACGGGCGAGCAGTACTTC. This chain joins TRBV10-3 and TRBJ2-7; D is ambiguous. The CDR3 is 12 residues long. Germline-derived CDR1 and CDR2 are ENHRY and SYGVKD. Trimming removed 2 bases from V and 6 bases from J, with 8 bases in between.

The chain is built from TRBV28 and TRBJ1-1, with 7 bases that match TRBD1. This CDR3 comprises 13 residues. Germline V gene lookup returns CDR1 MDHEN and CDR2 SYDVKM. With V trimmed by 5 bases and J by 6 bases, 6 bases remained unmatched. CDR3 bases: TGTGCCAGCAGTACACAGGGGCCGGCTGAAGCTTTCTTT. This gives the protein CASSTQGPAEAFF. Full variable domain (outside the CDR3, taken from reference TRBV28 and TRBJ1-1): DVKVTQSSRYLVKRTGEKVFLECVQDMDHENMFWYRQDPGLGLRLIYFSYDVKMKEKGDIPEGYSVSREKKERFSLILESASTNQTSMYLCASSTQGPAEAFFGQGTRLTVV.

The V call is TRBV28, the J call TRBJ2-1; D may be TRBD1 (6 bases). The CDR3 extends over 14 amino acids. V shed 5 bases and J shed 7 bases, with 15 bases lying between them. Per the germline V gene, CDR1 is MDHEN and CDR2 is SYDVKM. In nucleotides, the CDR3 is TGTGCCAGCAGTCGGACAGCAAAGAGGAATGAGCAGTTCTTC. This sequence encodes CASSRTAKRNEQFF.

V gene TRBV30 combines with J gene TRBJ2-7, with TRBD2 matching over 9 bases. The germline CDR1 and CDR2 sequences are GTSNPN and SVGIG (reference sequence). Unmatched junction bases numbered 23, after V lost 2 bases and J lost 6 bases. CDR3 size: 19 residues. DNA of the CDR3: TGTGCCTGGAGTTTCGCGAACCTAATTTTAGCGGGAGTTGAAGGCGAGCAGTACTTC. Its protein product is CAWSFANLILAGVEGEQYF.

The genes are TRBV11-3 and TRBJ2-3; D is perhaps TRBD2 (5 bases). The germline CDR1 and CDR2 sequences are SGHNT and YENEEA. This CDR3 has 16 residues. V gave up 5 bases and J gave up 1 base, with 16 bases separating them. The CDR3 region is CASSPKEEEGTDTQYF. For the CDR3, the DNA is TGTGCCAGCAGCCCAAAGGAGGAGGAAGGCACAGATACGCAGTATTTT.

The rearrangement uses TRBV5-1 and TRBJ2-3, with D perhaps given as TRBD1 or TRBD2 (5 bases each). Trimming stripped 3 bases from V and 0 bases from J, with 11 bases between. CDR1 is SGHRS, CDR2 YFSETQ, per germline. This CDR3 has 15 amino acids. The CDR3: CASSYGTSSTDTQYF. The DNA of the CDR3 is TGCGCCAGCAGCTACGGGACCTCGAGCACAGATACGCAGTATTTT.

This clone occurred once. The chain links TRBV6-1 to TRBJ1-1; 10 bases are a match to TRBD1. V trimming: 2 bases; J trimming: 4 bases; junction bases outside the gene matches: 13. This CDR3 region has 18 residues. CDR1 is MNHNS and CDR2 is SASEGT in the germline V gene. The CDR3 bases are TGTGCCAGCAGTGAATTCACGGGATTTCGGACAGGGGGCACTGAAGCTTTCTTT. Translation: CASSEFTGFRTGGTEAFF.

V and J are TRBV5-1 and TRBJ2-1; the D call may be TRBD1 or TRBD2 (5 bases each). The CDR3 sequence is 14 residues long. The germline CDR1 and CDR2 sequences are SGHRS and YFSETQ. Between the trimmed V and J ends, which lost 4 bases and 8 bases, there was a span of 16 bases. In DNA form, the CDR3 reads TGCGCCAGCAGCATAGGGACCTCCAGGGATGAGCAGTTCTTC. Its translation is CASSIGTSRDEQFF.

This clone was found a few times. The chain uses TRBV28 and TRBJ2-7; 10 bases fit TRBD1. V trimming: 4 bases; J trimming: 7 bases; junction bases outside the gene matches: 10. This CDR3 has 15 amino acids. Per germline, CDR1 MDHEN and CDR2 SYDVKM. CDR3 region: CASSSPGTGAWEQYF. The CDR3 region has the DNA TGTGCCAGCAGTTCTCCCGGGACAGGGGCCTGGGAGCAGTACTTC.

J is TRBJ2-2 and V is TRBV19; TRBD2 aligns across 9 bases. The CDR3 extends over 17 amino acids. Germline CDR1 is LNHDA and CDR2 is SQIVND (reference sequence). The V gene end was trimmed by 1 base and the J gene end by 7 bases; junction bases not matched to a gene: 10. The CDR3, as DNA: TGTGCCAGTAGTATAGCGTCTAGCGGGAAGAGTAGCGGGGAGCTGTTTTTT. Protein product: CASSIASSGKSSGELFF.

V usage is TRBV28 and J usage is TRBJ2-1, with a weak D call TRBD2 (6 bases). Germline assignment: CDR1 MDHEN and CDR2 SYDVKM. Trimming left V 4 bases short and J 8 bases short, with 15 bases between. The CDR3 covers 14 residues. This CDR3 is CASSSRLVIHEQFF. The CDR3 nucleotides read TGTGCCAGCAGTTCAAGACTAGTCATCCATGAGCAGTTCTTC. Full variable domain (outside the CDR3, taken from reference TRBV28 and TRBJ2-1): DVKVTQSSRYLVKRTGEKVFLECVQDMDHENMFWYRQDPGLGLRLIYFSYDVKMKEKGDIPEGYSVSREKKERFSLILESASTNQTSMYLCASSSRLVIHEQFFGPGTRLTVL.

The V gene is TRBV5-1, the J gene TRBJ2-1; the D is unclear. This CDR3 is built from 13 residues. The V and J ends lost 3 bases and 5 bases respectively, with 9 bases between them. Germline loops: CDR1 SGHRS, CDR2 YFSETQ. The CDR3, as DNA: TGCGCCAGCAGCTCCACCCCCCACAATGAGCAGTTCTTC. Amino acid sequence: CASSSTPHNEQFF.

The chain combines TRBV5-1 with TRBJ2-7; 8 bases agree with TRBD1. The CDR3 is 14 amino acids. The J segment lost 5 bases and the V segment lost 4 bases, leaving 8 bases of the junction unmatched. From germline, CDR1 is SGHRS and CDR2 YFSETQ. CDR3 sequence: CASSTGQGSDEQYF. CDR3 sequence (DNA): TGCGCCAGCAGCACCGGACAGGGAAGCGACGAGCAGTACTTC. Based on the CDR3 plus reference TRBV5-1 and TRBJ2-7, the full variable domain is KAGVTQTPRYLIKTRGQQVTLSCSPISGHRSVSWYQQTPGQGLQFLFEYFSETQRNKGNFPGRFSGRQFSNSRSEMNVSTLELGDSALYLCASSTGQGSDEQYFGPGTRLTVT.

The chain recombines TRBV6-1 with TRBJ2-3, with D unresolved. Germline V gene sequence: CDR1 MNHNS, CDR2 SASEGT. The germline V and J ends were trimmed by 1 base and 2 bases, with 10 bases remaining between them. This CDR3 is 15 amino acids long. The CDR3 region has the DNA TGTGCCAGCAGTGAAGGGGTCACCCTCACAGATACGCAGTATTTT. Amino acid sequence: CASSEGVTLTDTQYF.

This clone was detected only once. The rearrangement uses TRBV28 and TRBJ2-7, with D unclear. Trimming stripped 0 bases from V and 4 bases from J, with 7 bases between. Germline loops: CDR1 MDHEN, CDR2 SYDVKM. There are 13 residues in the CDR3. CDR3 sequence reads: CASSLWVGYEQYF. CDR3 sequence (DNA): TGTGCCAGCAGTTTATGGGTAGGGTACGAGCAGTACTTC.

The chain links TRBV10-3 to TRBJ1-2; TRBD1 aligns across 7 bases. This CDR3 comprises 14 residues. Germline V gene sequence: CDR1 ENHRY, CDR2 SYGVKD. The trim removed 4 bases at V and 8 bases at J, leaving 10 bases unmatched. CDR3 sequence reads: CAISGTGTGGGYTF. Written as DNA, the CDR3 is TGTGCCATCAGTGGGACAGGAACTGGAGGGGGCTACACCTTC.

The chain employs TRBV7-8 and TRBJ2-7, with D tentatively TRBD2 (5 bases). The CDR3 covers 15 residues. The ends were cut back, 2 bases at V and 2 bases at J, with 13 bases in the middle. Germline lookup yields CDR1 SGHVS and CDR2 FQNEAQ. CDR3 loop: CASSLLASSAYEQYF. The CDR3 nucleotides read TGTGCCAGCAGCTTATTGGCTAGCTCGGCCTACGAGCAGTACTTC.

The chain has TRBV6-1 and TRBJ2-7; possible D gene TRBD2, 5 bases. Per germline, CDR1 MNHNS and CDR2 SASEGT. V was clipped by 5 bases and J by 3 bases, with 11 bases between them. The CDR3 totals 13 residues. CDR3 residues: CASSTLAFYEQYF. The DNA for the CDR3 is TGTGCCAGCAGTACATTAGCGTTCTACGAGCAGTACTTC.

V is TRBV6-5 and J is TRBJ2-6, with D possibly being TRBD1 (6 bases). Germline V gene sequence: CDR1 MNHEY, CDR2 SVGAGI. V was trimmed by 4 bases and J by 2 bases, leaving 12 bases between them. The CDR3 is 16 residues long. The CDR3 here is CASSFRQGTGANVLTF. Here the CDR3 DNA reads TGTGCCAGCAGTTTTAGGCAGGGGACTGGGGCCAACGTCCTGACTTTC.

The chain carries TRBV6-1 and TRBJ2-3; 9 bases map to TRBD1. J gave up 8 bases and V 8 bases, and 11 bases lay outside the gene matches. Germline loops: CDR1 MNHNS, CDR2 SASEGT. This CDR3 contains 14 residues. The DNA for the CDR3 is TGTGCCAGCGGGGGACAGGGCTGGAGGGGTACGCAGTATTTT. Its protein product is CASGGQGWRGTQYF.

The V and J genes are TRBV6-1 and TRBJ2-7; D might be TRBD1 (5 bases). The CDR3 totals 14 residues. The germline V gene has CDR1 MNHNS and CDR2 SASEGT. Trimming pared 2 bases from V and 4 bases from J, leaving 12 bases between. For the CDR3, the DNA is TGTGCCAGCAGTGAAATAGGGGTGGGTTACGAGCAGTACTTC. It yields the protein CASSEIGVGYEQYF.

V gene TRBV28 combines with J gene TRBJ2-7, with a weak D call TRBD2 (6 bases). CDR1 MDHEN and CDR2 SYDVKM come from the germline V gene. The CDR3 extends over 14 amino acids. V was trimmed by 8 bases and J by 6 bases, leaving 20 bases between them. CDR3: CASRRAGSAAEQYF. CDR3 coding DNA: TGTGCCAGCCGGAGGGCCGGGAGTGCTGCCGAGCAGTACTTC.

This chain connects TRBV6-1 to TRBJ2-5; D remains ambiguous. V shed 1 base and J shed 1 base, with 7 bases lying between them. The germline CDR1 and CDR2 sequences are MNHNS and SASEGT. The CDR3 is 14 amino acids. CDR3 bases: TGTGCCAGCAGTGAAGACGCCTTCCAAGAGACCCAGTACTTC. Amino acids: CASSEDAFQETQYF.

V is TRBV28 and J is TRBJ2-3; 11 bases map to TRBD2. Germline values: CDR1 MDHEN, CDR2 SYDVKM. The CDR3 covers 15 residues. The V segment lost 5 bases and the J segment 5 bases; nucleotides outside the gene matches: 6. The CDR3 region has the DNA TGTGCCAGCAGTAAGGGACTAGCGGTTATAGATACGCAGTATTTT. This encodes CASSKGLAVIDTQYF.

The rearrangement joins TRBV5-1 to TRBJ2-3; D gene ambiguous. Germline V lookup: CDR1 SGHRS, CDR2 YFSETQ. The CDR3 runs to 16 residues. Trimming removed 3 bases at V and 3 bases at J, with 17 bases between. CDR3 residues: CASSSALGSGTDTQYF. The CDR3, as DNA: TGCGCCAGCAGCTCCGCCTTAGGATCCGGTACAGATACGCAGTATTTT. The full variable domain, rest sourced from reference TRBV5-1 and TRBJ2-3, is KAGVTQTPRYLIKTRGQQVTLSCSPISGHRSVSWYQQTPGQGLQFLFEYFSETQRNKGNFPGRFSGRQFSNSRSEMNVSTLELGDSALYLCASSSALGSGTDTQYFGPGTRLTVL.

V is TRBV5-1 and J is TRBJ2-1, with 12 positions matching TRBD2. The CDR3 has 16 amino acids. J was trimmed by 2 bases and V by 4 bases; bases with no gene match: 4. The germline V gene encodes CDR1 SGHRS and CDR2 YFSETQ. The chain's CDR3 is CASSLGTSGPYNEQFF. The CDR3 DNA reads as TGCGCCAGCAGCCTGGGGACTAGCGGGCCCTACAATGAGCAGTTCTTC. Variable domain in full (rest from reference TRBV5-1 and TRBJ2-1): KAGVTQTPRYLIKTRGQQVTLSCSPISGHRSVSWYQQTPGQGLQFLFEYFSETQRNKGNFPGRFSGRQFSNSRSEMNVSTLELGDSALYLCASSLGTSGPYNEQFFGPGTRLTVL.

V gene TRBV6-1 combines with J gene TRBJ1-2; weak D call: TRBD1 (5 bases). Trimming removed 3 bases from V and 4 bases from J, with 18 bases in between. The germline gives CDR1 MNHNS, CDR2 SASEGT. This CDR3 has 16 residues. The CDR3 region is CASSDLGDQSGYGYTF. CDR3 in DNA: TGTGCCAGCAGTGATCTGGGGGACCAATCGGGCTATGGCTACACCTTC.

The gene calls are TRBV5-1 and TRBJ2-5, with D maybe TRBD2 (5 bases). This CDR3 is built from 15 residues. Germline V gene sequence: CDR1 SGHRS, CDR2 YFSETQ. V gave up 4 bases and J gave up 0 bases, with 13 bases separating them. For the CDR3, the DNA is TGCGCCAGCAGCCCCGGTTCGGGGTACCAAGAGACCCAGTACTTC. Protein sequence: CASSPGSGYQETQYF.

CDR3 protein: CASSPERNTEAFF. CDR3 nucleotide sequence: TGTGCCAGCTCACCAGAGAGGAACACTGAAGCTTTCTTT. The V and J genes are TRBV18 and TRBJ1-1, with unresolved D. Germline CDR1 and CDR2: KGHSH and LQKENI. V was cut by 2 bases and J by 1 base, with 5 bases left in between. CDR3 size: 13 residues.

This clone is a singleton in its sample. The rearrangement joins TRBV11-2 to TRBJ2-1; D may be TRBD1 (6 bases). Trimming shortened V by 6 bases and J by 7 bases, and 16 bases separated the two germline ends. Germline V lookup: CDR1 SGHAT, CDR2 FQNNGV. CDR3 size: 14 residues. CDR3 coding DNA: TGTGCCAGCAGGAACCAACAGGGCGGGAATGAGCAGTTCTTC. As protein: CASRNQQGGNEQFF.

The CDR3 bases are TGTGCCAGCAGTGGACAAGAGACCCAGTACTTC. It is translated as CASSGQETQYF. The chain recombines TRBV28 with TRBJ2-5; D ambiguous. The CDR3 spans 11 residues. Per the germline V gene, CDR1 is MDHEN and CDR2 is SYDVKM. V lost 5 bases to trimming and J lost 2 bases, with 3 bases between them.

This chain joins TRBV21-1 and TRBJ2-3; the table's D gene call, TRBD2, was not cross checked with the DNA. TRBV21-1 is described as a pseudogene. The CDR3 runs 16 residues. The CDR3 sequence: CASSKVPSGTRDTQYF. In DNA form, the CDR3 reads TGTGCCAGCAGCAAAGTTCCCAGCGGGACCCGAGATACGCAGTATTTT.